The entry that follows covers one T cell receptor (beta chain) sequence. The data were taken from a study of T cells in Graves' hyperthyroidism and ophthalmopathy. This CDR3 contains 14 residues. The germline CDR1 and CDR2 sequences are ENHRY and SYGVKD. Trimming pared 10 bases from V and 5 bases from J, leaving 19 bases between. Amplified TCR beta CDR3 regions derived from RNA transcripts. In the first-round RT-PCR of the TCR CDR3, the HTBI primer set was used. TCRdb analysed the multiplex PCR reads with MiXCR anew, one entry per CDR3 protein. The data hold 500,000 to 750,000 distinct CDR3 sequences, with less than 20% observed a single time.

This chain uses TRBV10-3 with TRBJ2-3, with D tentatively TRBD1 or TRBD2 (7 bases each). This clonotype was obtained from a woman in her twenties or thirties with Graves' hyperthyroidism. Sample: blood. Here the CDR3 DNA reads TGTGCCACCAGGGGGGGATCCGGCCAAGATACGCAGTATTTT. It is translated as CATRGGSGQDTQYF.